A single sample gave rise to the 14 T cell receptor beta chains below, sequenced in a study of T cell clones after liver transplantation. Profiled with immunoSEQ multiplex PCR; TCRdb holds only in-frame clones, not every one. The sample holds 70,000 to 95,000 clones; 70% to 90% are singletons and the top ten take less than 3.5%. The specimen was CD4+ T cells from blood, collected at the 22-month timepoint. The receptors were gathered from a human patient who received a liver transplant. Some T cells may originate from the graft donor.

This clone came up once. The chain joins TRBV9 to TRBJ2-1, with TRBD1 matching 12 bases. The CDR3 consists of 16 residues. Germline V lookup: CDR1 SGDLS, CDR2 YYNGEE. V was clipped by 0 bases and J by 10 bases; unmatched bases: 8. This CDR3 is CASSVAWGQGAGEQFF. The CDR3 DNA sequence: TGTGCCAGCAGCGTAGCTTGGGGACAGGGGGCCGGGGAGCAGTTCTTC.

This chain joins TRBV19 and TRBJ2-3; TRBD2 agrees at 8 bases. The germline V gene has CDR1 LNHDA and CDR2 SQIVND (reference sequence). With V trimmed by 7 bases and J by 5 bases, 8 bases remained unmatched. This CDR3 has 14 residues. The CDR3 protein is CASTAGGPVDTQYF. CDR3 nucleotide sequence: TGTGCCAGTACCGCGGGAGGACCGGTAGATACGCAGTATTTT.

The chain uses TRBV30 and TRBJ1-1; 8 nucleotides line up with TRBD1. CDR3 size: 12 residues. Germline V lookup: CDR1 GTSNPN, CDR2 SVGIG (reference sequence). After removal of 5 bases from V and 4 bases from J, the junction contained 3 bases not matched to a gene. The CDR3 region has the DNA TGTGCCTGGGGACAGGGTTCCACTGAAGCTTTCTTT. It specifies CAWGQGSTEAFF.

The chain combines TRBV7-3 with TRBJ2-5; 7 bases fit TRBD2. The trim removed 5 bases at V and 4 bases at J, leaving 4 bases unmatched. This CDR3 has 13 amino acids. Germline V lookup: CDR1 SGHTA, CDR2 FQGTGA. CDR3 in amino acids: CASSILARETQYF. For the CDR3, the DNA is TGTGCCAGCAGCATACTAGCGCGAGAGACCCAGTACTTC.

The J gene is TRBJ2-7, the V gene TRBV11-2, with D possibly called TRBD1 or TRBD2 (5 bases each). Germline values: CDR1 SGHAT, CDR2 FQNNGV. CDR3 length: 14 amino acids. Trimming pared 3 bases from V and 4 bases from J, leaving 13 bases between. The CDR3 DNA reads as TGTGCCAGCAGCTTGGCCCGAGAGGGGTACGAGCAGTACTTC. Translation: CASSLAREGYEQYF.

The gene calls are TRBV10-3 and TRBJ1-3; D is unclear. CDR3 length: 14 residues. Between the trimmed V and J ends, which lost 2 bases and 8 bases, there was a span of 13 bases. The germline V gene has CDR1 ENHRY and CDR2 SYGVKD. CDR3 loop: CAISEGSSMDTIYF. The CDR3 DNA is TGTGCCATCAGTGAGGGATCCTCTATGGACACCATATATTTT.

The gene calls are TRBV5-1 and TRBJ2-5; TRBD1 might be the D (6 bases). CDR3 length: 16 residues. CDR1 and CDR2 from the germline V gene are SGHRS and YFSETQ. Trimming cost V 0 bases and J 4 bases, with 16 bases left between them. As DNA, the CDR3 is TGCGCCAGCAGCTTGGGGGCACAGGGAAACCGAGAGACCCAGTACTTC. Its translation: CASSLGAQGNRETQYF.

V and J are TRBV7-2 and TRBJ2-5, with D unresolved. This CDR3 contains 15 residues. Germline loops: CDR1 SGHTA, CDR2 FQGNSA. Trimming removed 1 base at V and 2 bases at J, with 11 bases between. This CDR3 is CASSLVSHRQETQYF. Written as DNA, the CDR3 is TGTGCCAGCAGCTTAGTTTCTCACAGACAAGAGACCCAGTACTTC.

V gene TRBV7-2 combines with J gene TRBJ2-4; D is unclear. V was pared by 6 bases and J by 5 bases, with 14 bases between. This CDR3 is 14 amino acids long. Germline V gives CDR1 SGHTA, CDR2 FQGNSA. CDR3 bases: TGTGCCAGCAGGCTTGGGCAGGAGCAAAACATTCAGTACTTC. It translates to CASRLGQEQNIQYF.

The chain employs TRBV6-6 and TRBJ1-5; unclear D gene. Germline CDR1 and CDR2: MNHNY and SVGAGI (reference sequence). The CDR3 runs to 14 residues. V lost 11 bases to trimming and J lost 7 bases, with 21 bases between them. The CDR3 spells CAHEGYSRGQPQHF. The CDR3 DNA sequence: TGTGCCCATGAGGGCTACAGCCGAGGCCAGCCCCAGCATTTT.

V gene TRBV27 combines with J gene TRBJ1-2; 9 bases match TRBD1. Trimming took 4 bases from V and 4 from J; bases not matched to a gene: 4. Looked up from germline, CDR1 is MNHEY and CDR2 is SMNVEV (reference sequence). The CDR3 has 14 amino acids. The DNA for the CDR3 is TGTGCCAGCAGTTCACAGGGGGCTTCCTATGGCTACACCTTC. It encodes CASSSQGASYGYTF.

V gene TRBV7-6 combines with J gene TRBJ1-5, with no clear D. The CDR3 runs to 13 residues. Germline V lookup: CDR1 SGHVS, CDR2 FNYEAQ. The ends were cut back, 5 bases at V and 4 bases at J, with 9 bases in the middle. The CDR3 sequence is CASSPDSNQPQHF. The CDR3 DNA sequence: TGTGCCAGCAGCCCCGACTCGAATCAGCCCCAGCATTTT.

This chain links TRBV6-1 with TRBJ2-3; 8 bases match TRBD2. Germline V gene data show CDR1 as MNHNS and CDR2 as SASEGT. V shed 3 bases, J shed 4 bases, and the junction held 3 bases outside the gene matches. The CDR3 covers 14 residues. This chain's CDR3 is CASSDRGGSDTQYF. The CDR3 DNA sequence: TGTGCCAGCAGTGACCGGGGGGGCTCAGATACGCAGTATTTT.

The J gene is TRBJ2-2, the V gene TRBV7-6, with D unclear. The CDR3 is made up of 14 amino acids. Trimming stripped 3 bases from V and 6 bases from J, with 11 bases between. Germline lookup yields CDR1 SGHVS and CDR2 FNYEAQ. Here the CDR3 reads CASSFGASPGELFF. The CDR3 coding sequence is TGTGCCAGCAGCTTCGGCGCGAGCCCCGGGGAGCTGTTTTTT. The entire variable domain, with the rest obtained from reference TRBV7-6 and TRBJ2-2, is as follows: GAGVSQSPRYKVTKRGQDVALRCDPISGHVSLYWYRQALGQGPEFLTYFNYEAQQDKSGLPNDRFSAERPEGSISTLTIQRTEQRDSAMYRCASSFGASPGELFFGEGSRLTVL.